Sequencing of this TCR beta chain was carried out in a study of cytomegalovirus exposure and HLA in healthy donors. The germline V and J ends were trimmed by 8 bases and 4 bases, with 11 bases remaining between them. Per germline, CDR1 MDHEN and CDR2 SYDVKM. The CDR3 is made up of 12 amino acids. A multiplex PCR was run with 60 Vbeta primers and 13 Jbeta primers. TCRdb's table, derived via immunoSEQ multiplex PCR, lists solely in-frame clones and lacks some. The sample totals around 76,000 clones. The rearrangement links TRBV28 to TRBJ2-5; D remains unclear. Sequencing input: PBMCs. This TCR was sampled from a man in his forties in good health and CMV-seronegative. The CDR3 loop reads CASQITRETQYF. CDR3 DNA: TGTGCCAGCCAAATCACGAGAGAGACCCAGTACTTC.